The present TCR beta chain was sequenced within a study of response to subunit inactivated influenza vaccine. This CDR3 comprises 11 residues. Germline lookup yields CDR1 MDHEN and CDR2 SYDVKM. The ends were cut back, 5 bases at V and 8 bases at J, with 7 bases in the middle. TCRdb processed the RT-PCR reads anew with MiXCR; each CDR3 protein has one entry. The sample contains some 570,000 distinct CDR3 sequences, over 9% of which appear only once. This clonotype was observed a handful of times. The sample was also linked to a second study, of T cells expressing NK-cell markers. In that study: 5'RACE template switching built TCR beta cDNA with unique molecular identifiers. With respect to HCMV, most of the eight sequenced donors were seropositive, and one was seronegative. As a fraction of CD8+ T cells, dominant NKG2C+ clonotypes reached roughly 1.0-8% in more than five donors.

V and J are TRBV28 and TRBJ2-1; no clear D gene. This sequence originates from a man between 50 and 59 years old who received an inactivated influenza vaccine. The sequencing used PBMCs from blood, collected on the day of vaccination. CDR3 nucleotide sequence: TGTGCCAGCAGTATTATGGATGAGCAGTTCTTC. Protein: CASSIMDEQFF.